This T cell receptor beta chain was recorded in a study of blood T cell repertoires in COVID-19. Study-wide context: Spain, Italy and the United States supplied samples that represented acute and convalescent COVID-19.

Source study methods: Quantification of nucleated cells was approximated via reference gene primer amplification. Clones were sequenced by immunoSEQ multiplex PCR, and TCRdb holds only the in-frame ones, with some missing. The DNA was the basis for D and trimming; V, J and clone size are from that table. Among approximately 150,000 clones listed, over 70% were seen once. Cohort placement rested on clinical history that participants reported themselves. The clonotype comes from a woman aged 35 to 49 with acute COVID-19. The sequenced sample consisted of PBMCs or T cells enriched from blood (not recorded which).

The DNA of the CDR3 is TGTGCCAGTAGTATTGAGGGATCGGGTCAGCCCCAGCATTTT. As protein: CASSIEGSGQPQHF. V usage is TRBV19 and J usage is TRBJ1-5; D not certain. The CDR3 extends over 14 amino acids. Trimming removed 3 bases at V and 6 bases at J, with 12 bases between. Looked up from germline, CDR1 is LNHDA and CDR2 is SQIVND (reference sequence).